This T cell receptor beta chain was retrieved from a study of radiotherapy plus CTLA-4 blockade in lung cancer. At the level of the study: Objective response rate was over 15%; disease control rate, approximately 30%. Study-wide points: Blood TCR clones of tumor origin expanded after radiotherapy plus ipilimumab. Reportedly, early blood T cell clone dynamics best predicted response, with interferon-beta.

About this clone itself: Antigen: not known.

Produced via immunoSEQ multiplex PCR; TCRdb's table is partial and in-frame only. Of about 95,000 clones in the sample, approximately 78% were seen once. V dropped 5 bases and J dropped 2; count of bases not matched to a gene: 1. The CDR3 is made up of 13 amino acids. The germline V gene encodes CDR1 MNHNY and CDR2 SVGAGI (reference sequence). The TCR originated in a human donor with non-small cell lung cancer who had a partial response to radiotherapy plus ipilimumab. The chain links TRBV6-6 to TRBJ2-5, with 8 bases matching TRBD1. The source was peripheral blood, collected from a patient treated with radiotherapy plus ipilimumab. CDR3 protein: CASSDRGQETQYF. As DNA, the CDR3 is TGTGCCAGCAGTGACAGGGGACAAGAGACCCAGTACTTC.